This TCR beta chain was identified during a study of T cells in Graves' hyperthyroidism and ophthalmopathy. Study-wide findings and caveats: A model using 13 V-J features told ophthalmopathy apart from stable hyperthyroidism. Blood held most thyroid clonotypes expanded above 0.001 frequency.

Researchers defined stable Graves' hyperthyroidism as no ophthalmopathy progression within 18 months. Those with hyperthyroidism were 18 to 65 years old, newly diagnosed, and ill for under 2 months. This clonotype was seen many times. Its target is unknown. TCR beta CDR3 sequences were amplified from RNA transcripts. HTBI primers drove first-round RT-PCR of the TCR CDR3. TCRdb reanalysed the multiplex PCR reads using MiXCR and keeps one entry per CDR3 protein. The sample has approximately 740,000 distinct CDR3 sequences, about 14% seen once. Trimming shortened V by 8 bases and J by 0 bases, and 11 bases separated the two germline ends. Per germline, CDR1 SNHLY and CDR2 FYNNEI. The CDR3 spans 14 residues.

The V call is TRBV2, the J call TRBJ1-3; D gene uncertain. This clonotype was obtained from a woman aged 18-30 years with Graves' hyperthyroidism. Material for sequencing was blood. DNA for the CDR3: TGTGCCAGCGAACCGGAAGTCTCTGGAAACACCATATATTTT. It yields the protein CASEPEVSGNTIYF. Drawing the rest from reference TRBV2 and TRBJ1-3, the complete variable domain is EPEVTQTPSHQVTQMGQEVILRCVPISNHLYFYWYRQILGQKVEFLVSFYNNEISEKSEIFDDQFSVERPDGSNFTLKIRSTKLEDSAMYFCASEPEVSGNTIYFGEGSWLTVV.